Following are 10 T cell receptor beta chains from one sample sequenced in a study of human T cells and chemical hapten exposure. It was from unfractionated whole blood that total RNA was extracted. TCRdb itself ran the 5' RACE reads through MiXCR, one entry per CDR3 protein. The repertoire holds some 150,000 distinct CDR3 sequences, with over 3.5% as singletons. The receptor source for this set is a female donor in good health.

This clonotype was recorded at least ten times. V is TRBV29-1 and J is TRBJ1-1; maybe TRBD1 (6 bases). Germline lookup yields CDR1 SQVTM and CDR2 ANQGSEA. The V end was cut by 7 bases, the J end by 4 bases, with 19 bases between. The CDR3 runs to 14 residues. CDR3 protein: CSANRRGASTEAFF. The CDR3 DNA is TGCAGCGCTAACCGAAGGGGGGCTAGCACTGAAGCTTTCTTT.

The table lists this clonotype with many counts. The V call is TRBV20-1, the J call TRBJ2-3, with 8 bases aligning to TRBD2. Losses at the gene ends were 8 bases for V and 2 bases for J; bases not matched to a gene: 9. From germline, CDR1 is DFQATT and CDR2 SNEGSKA (reference sequence). This CDR3 region has 14 residues. CDR3 sequence (DNA): TGCAGTATGCAGGGCGGGGGGCACACAGATACGCAGTATTTT. Translated, it gives CSMQGGGHTDTQYF.

In this sample, this clonotype turned up many times. The chain joins TRBV4-1 to TRBJ2-1; 7 nucleotides match TRBD1. Germline CDR1 and CDR2: MGHRA and YSYEKL. This CDR3 is built from 16 residues. V gave up 0 bases and J gave up 7 bases; unmatched junction bases: 9. The chain's CDR3 is CASSQDLTGVRNEQFF. CDR3 sequence (DNA): TGCGCCAGCAGCCAAGATTTAACAGGGGTTAGGAATGAGCAGTTCTTC.

A remark on this clonotype: This clone may be a read error of a much larger clone one base away. In this CDR3 the conserved last residue, phenylalanine or tryptophan, is missing, so a read error is likely. The chain employs TRBV13 and TRBJ2-7; maybe TRBD1 (5 bases). The CDR3 extends over 13 amino acids. V lost 5 bases and J 0 bases, leaving 8 bases between the germline ends. CDR1 is PRHDT, CDR2 FYEKMQ, per germline (reference sequence). This CDR3 is CASSPTDSYEQYL. The CDR3, as DNA: TGTGCCAGCAGCCCGACAGACTCCTACGAGCAGTACTTG.

This clonotype was observed many times. This chain links TRBV5-1 with TRBJ1-1, with D perhaps TRBD1 (6 bases). Trimming stripped 2 bases from V and 4 bases from J, with 15 bases between. CDR3 size: 15 residues. The germline gives CDR1 SGHRS, CDR2 YFSETQ. CDR3 nucleotides: TGCGCCAGCAGCTTTTTTCACAGGGAGGTCACTGAAGCTTTCTTT. This gives the protein CASSFFHREVTEAFF.

This clonotype appeared many times. The rearrangement links TRBV5-1 to TRBJ2-1; TRBD2 matches at 12 bases. The germline V gene has CDR1 SGHRS and CDR2 YFSETQ. The V gene end was trimmed by 5 bases and the J gene end by 1 base; junction bases not matched to a gene: 4. The CDR3 contains 16 residues. DNA of the CDR3: TGCGCCAGCAGTAAAACTAGCGGGGGGTCCTACAATGAGCAGTTCTTC. Translation gives CASSKTSGGSYNEQFF.

This clonotype was counted a few times. The rearrangement joins TRBV10-3 to TRBJ2-1, with D possibly matching TRBD1 (6 bases). The V end was cut by 6 bases, the J end by 0 bases, with 15 bases between. Looked up from germline, CDR1 is ENHRY and CDR2 is SYGVKD. The CDR3 is made up of 16 amino acids. CDR3: CAIRAIGTSSYNEQFF. The CDR3, as DNA: TGTGCCATCAGAGCAATCGGGACAAGCTCCTACAATGAGCAGTTCTTC.

This clonotype was seen at least ten times. The J gene is TRBJ1-5, the V gene TRBV20-1; 7 bases align to TRBD1. The CDR3 contains 14 residues. Germline assignment: CDR1 DFQATT and CDR2 SNEGSKA (reference sequence). The J segment lost 3 bases and the V segment lost 3 bases, leaving 5 bases of the junction unmatched. As DNA, the CDR3 is TGCAGTGCTAGGAGGGGGACAGTCAATCAGCCCCAGCATTTT. This sequence encodes CSARRGTVNQPQHF.

This clonotype showed up many times. The J gene is TRBJ2-1, the V gene TRBV19, with 9 bases matching TRBD2. Trimming removed 1 base from V and 7 bases from J; junction bases left unmatched: 8. CDR1 and CDR2 from the germline V gene are LNHDA and SQIVND (reference sequence). The CDR3 length is 16 residues. The DNA of the CDR3 is TGTGCCAGTAGTATAGCAGGGACTAGCTTGCGGAATGAGCAGTTCTTC. This gives the protein CASSIAGTSLRNEQFF.

A few counts support this clonotype. The chain uses TRBV27 and TRBJ1-6; TRBD1 aligns across 7 bases. The trim removed 8 bases at V and 0 bases at J, leaving 13 bases unmatched. The CDR3 consists of 18 residues. Germline loops: CDR1 MNHEY, CDR2 SMNVEV (reference sequence). In DNA, the CDR3 is TGTGCCAGCCGTCCGGTAAACAGGGGCAGCTCCTATAATTCACCCCTCCACTTT. It encodes CASRPVNRGSSYNSPLHF.